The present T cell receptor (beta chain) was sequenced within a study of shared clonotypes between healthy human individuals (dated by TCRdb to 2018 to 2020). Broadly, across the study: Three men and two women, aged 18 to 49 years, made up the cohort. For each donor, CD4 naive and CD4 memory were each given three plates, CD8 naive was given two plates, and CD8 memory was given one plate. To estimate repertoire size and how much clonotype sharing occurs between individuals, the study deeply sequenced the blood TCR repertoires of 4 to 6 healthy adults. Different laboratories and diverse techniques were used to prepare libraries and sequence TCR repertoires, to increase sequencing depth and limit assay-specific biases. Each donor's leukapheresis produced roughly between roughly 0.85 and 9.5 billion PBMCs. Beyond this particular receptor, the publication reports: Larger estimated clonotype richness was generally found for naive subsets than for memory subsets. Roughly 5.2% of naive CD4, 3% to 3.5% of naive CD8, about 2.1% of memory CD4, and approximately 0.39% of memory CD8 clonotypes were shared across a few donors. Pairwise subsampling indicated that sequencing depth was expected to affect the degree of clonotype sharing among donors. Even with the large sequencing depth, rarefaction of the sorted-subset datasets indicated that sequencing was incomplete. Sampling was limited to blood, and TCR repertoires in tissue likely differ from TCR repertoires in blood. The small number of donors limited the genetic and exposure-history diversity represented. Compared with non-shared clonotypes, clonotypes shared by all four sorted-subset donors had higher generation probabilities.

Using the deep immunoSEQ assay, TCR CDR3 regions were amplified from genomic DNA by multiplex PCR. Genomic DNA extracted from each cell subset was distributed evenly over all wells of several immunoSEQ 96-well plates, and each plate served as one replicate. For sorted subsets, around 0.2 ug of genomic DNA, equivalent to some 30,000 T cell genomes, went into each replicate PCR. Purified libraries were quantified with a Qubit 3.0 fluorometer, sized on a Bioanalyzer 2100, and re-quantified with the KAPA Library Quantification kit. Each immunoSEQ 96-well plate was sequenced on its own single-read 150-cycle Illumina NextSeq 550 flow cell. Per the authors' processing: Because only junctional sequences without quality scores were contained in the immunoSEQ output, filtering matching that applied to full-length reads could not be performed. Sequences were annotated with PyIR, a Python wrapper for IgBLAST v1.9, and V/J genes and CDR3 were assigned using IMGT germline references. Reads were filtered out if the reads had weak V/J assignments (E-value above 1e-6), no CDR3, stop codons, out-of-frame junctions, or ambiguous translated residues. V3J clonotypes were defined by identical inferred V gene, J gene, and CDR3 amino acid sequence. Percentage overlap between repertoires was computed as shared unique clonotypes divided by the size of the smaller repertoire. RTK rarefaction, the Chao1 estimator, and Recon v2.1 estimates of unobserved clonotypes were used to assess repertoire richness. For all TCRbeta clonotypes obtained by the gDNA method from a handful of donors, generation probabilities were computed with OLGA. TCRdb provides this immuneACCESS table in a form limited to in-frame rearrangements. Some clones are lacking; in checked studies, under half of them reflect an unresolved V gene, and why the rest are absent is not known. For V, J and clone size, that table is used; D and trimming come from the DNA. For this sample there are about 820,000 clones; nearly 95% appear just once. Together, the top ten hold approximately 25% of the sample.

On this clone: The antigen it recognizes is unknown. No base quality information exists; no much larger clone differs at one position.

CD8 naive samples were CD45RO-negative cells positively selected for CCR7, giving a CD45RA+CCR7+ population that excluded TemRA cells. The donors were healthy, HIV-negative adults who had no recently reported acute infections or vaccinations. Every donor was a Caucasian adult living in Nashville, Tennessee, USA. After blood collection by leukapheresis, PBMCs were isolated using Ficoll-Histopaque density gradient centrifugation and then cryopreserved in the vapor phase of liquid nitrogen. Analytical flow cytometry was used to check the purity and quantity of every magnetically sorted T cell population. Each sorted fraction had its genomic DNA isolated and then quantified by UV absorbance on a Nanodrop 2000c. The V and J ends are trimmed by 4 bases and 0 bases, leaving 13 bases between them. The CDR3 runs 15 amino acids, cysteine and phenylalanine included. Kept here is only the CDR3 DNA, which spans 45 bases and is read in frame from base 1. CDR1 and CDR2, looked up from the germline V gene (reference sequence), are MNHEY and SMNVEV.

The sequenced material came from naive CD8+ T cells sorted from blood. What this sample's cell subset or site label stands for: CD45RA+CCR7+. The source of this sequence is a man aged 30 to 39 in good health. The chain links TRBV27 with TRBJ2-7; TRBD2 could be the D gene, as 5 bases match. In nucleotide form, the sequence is TGTGCCAGCAGTTCCTATAGCGACGTCTCCTACGAGCAGTACTTC. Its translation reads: CASSSYSDVSYEQYF.